The source of this T cell receptor beta chain is a study of T cells after posttransplantation cyclophosphamide. The study, taken as a whole, reports: Recipient CMV seropositivity and CMV reactivation strongly tracked TRB clonality.

Remarks on this clone: The antigen remains undetermined.

Profiled with immunoSEQ multiplex PCR; TCRdb holds only in-frame clones, not every one. The sample contains roughly 5,000 clones, 90% to 95% of which appear only once. Trimming at V came to 6 bases and at J to 7 bases, leaving 9 bases not matched to a gene. CDR1 is MNHNS, CDR2 SASEGT, per germline. The CDR3 consists of 13 residues. Sample: CD4+ T cells sorted from bone marrow. J is TRBJ2-7 and V is TRBV6-1; 7 bases fit TRBD1. The TCR sequence derives from a woman aged 55-70 years in good health, CMV-negative, and a related stem cell transplant donor. In DNA form, the CDR3 reads TGTGCCAGCAGCCTTGACAGGGCCCTAGAGCAGTACGTC. Its protein product is CASSLDRALEQYV.